Given below is one TCR beta chain in context. As yet, its antigen is unknown. All trial patients relapsed after autologous stem cell transplantation. This sample is part of a study of PD-1 blockade in classical Hodgkin lymphoma. Findings and limits, study-wide: TCR diversity rose significantly by C4D1 in CD4+ but not CD8+ cells. Baseline TCR diversity was reportedly lower in newly diagnosed patients than in healthy donors. It was reported as lower still in relapsed/refractory patients.

Germline assignment: CDR1 SGHVS and CDR2 FNYEAQ. CDR3 size: 14 residues. Trimming removed 3 bases from V and 3 bases from J; junction bases left unmatched: 5. Profiled with immunoSEQ multiplex PCR; TCRdb holds only in-frame clones, not every one. The data hold about 26,000 clones, with approximately 67% observed a single time. The specimen comprised peripheral blood mononuclear cells (PBMCs), sampled before the second cycle of nivolumab. This sequence originates from a human donor with classical Hodgkin lymphoma. The gene calls are TRBV7-6 and TRBJ2-7; TRBD2 matches at 7 bases. CDR3 sequence (DNA): TGTGCCAGCAGCTTGTTGACTAGCAGCTACGAGCAGTACTTC. This gives the protein CASSLLTSSYEQYF.